This is a list of T cell receptor beta chains from one sample in a study of regulatory T cells in long-lasting Graves disease. In TCRdb, the multiplex PCR reads were re-called with MiXCR into one record per CDR3 protein. The table lists about 360,000 distinct CDR3 sequences, around 16% of them singletons. These data were also reused for a study on T cells in Graves' hyperthyroidism and ophthalmopathy.

Here the sequenced sample was peripheral blood mononuclear cells (PBMCs), taken at new diagnosis, from a patient treated with antithyroid drugs. Receptors originate from a woman aged 18 to 35 with Graves disease. Both conserved end residues are part of each CDR3. D genes are given only for firm matches. Clone size is shown for a subset of rows, as once, few, many or a class of expanded clone.

d_call j_call v_call clone_size cdr3_aa cdr3_nt
TRBD2 TRBJ2-1 TRBV6-5 few CASSYGVGLAGSNEQFF TGTGCCAGCAGTTACGGTGTCGGCCTAGCGGGAAGCAATGAGCAGTTCTTC
- TRBJ1-3 TRBV18 few CASSPQAGQNSGNTIYF TGTGCCAGCTCACCACAGGCGGGGCAGAACTCTGGAAACACCATATATTTT
- TRBJ2-1 TRBV7-9 many CASSLSASYPEQFF TGTGCCAGCAGCTTATCAGCCTCCTATCCTGAGCAGTTCTTC
- TRBJ2-1 TRBV11-1 many CASSLVSWDNEQFF TGTGCCAGCAGCTTAGTTTCCTGGGACAATGAGCAGTTCTTC
- TRBJ2-3 TRBV4-2 - CASSQVTVDMSTDTQYF TGTGCCAGCAGCCAAGTTACGGTGGACATGAGTACAGATACGCAGTATTTT
TRBD2 TRBJ2-7 TRBV9 - CASSVGTGGTWEQYF TGTGCCAGCAGCGTAGGTACGGGAGGGACGTGGGAGCAGTACTTC
- TRBJ1-6 TRBV6-5 few CASSYSEGLSPLHF TGTGCCAGCAGTTACTCGGAAGGGCTTTCACCCCTCCACTTT
TRBD2 TRBJ2-3 TRBV7-3 many CASRETSTSTDTQYF TGTGCCAGCAGGGAGACTAGCACTTCCACAGATACGCAGTATTTT
TRBD2 TRBJ2-3 TRBV6-1 - CASSATSGARGDTQYF TGTGCCAGCAGTGCCACTAGCGGGGCCCGAGGGGATACGCAGTATTTT
TRBD2 TRBJ2-3 TRBV6-4 - CASRLAESSPDTQYF TGTGCCAGCAGGCTAGCGGAGTCTAGCCCAGATACGCAGTATTTT
TRBD2 TRBJ2-7 TRBV27 many CASSSPLGRDEQYF TGTGCCAGCAGTTCCCCCCTCGGGAGGGACGAGCAGTACTTC
- TRBJ2-3 TRBV5-1 many CASSLGSDTQYF TGTGCCAGCAGTTTGGGTAGTGATACGCAGTATTTT
- TRBJ2-7 TRBV6-1 - CAGTTRTGAGSYEQYF TGTGCCGGCACGACTAGGACAGGAGCGGGCTCCTACGAGCAGTACTTC
- TRBJ2-7 TRBV4-1 many CASSQGTSSYEQYF TGCGCCAGCAGCCAAGGGACATCCTCCTACGAGCAGTACTTC
- TRBJ2-5 TRBV5-1 - CASSPGTVLRETQYF TGCGCCAGCAGCCCGGGGACGGTCCTCCGGGAGACCCAGTACTTC
- TRBJ2-1 TRBV6-2/TRBV6-3 many CASSEDPYGEQFF TGTGCCAGCAGTGAAGATCCCTACGGTGAGCAGTTCTTC
TRBD1 TRBJ1-2 TRBV7-3 - CASSLKPGGYGYTF TGTGCCAGCAGCTTAAAACCAGGGGGATATGGCTACACCTTC
TRBD1 TRBJ1-1 TRBV12-5 - CASGSGQGNTEAFF TGTGCTAGTGGTTCAGGACAGGGGAACACTGAAGCTTTCTTT
- TRBJ1-6 TRBV2 few CASSSRGVDSPLHF TGTGCCAGCAGCTCGCGAGGGGTGGATTCACCCCTCCACTTT
TRBD2 TRBJ2-3 TRBV28 many CASSRTLAGGPGDTQYF TGTGCCAGCAGTCGCACCCTAGCGGGAGGGCCTGGAGATACGCAGTATTTT
- TRBJ1-4 TRBV14 - CASSQGITGTEKRFF TGTGCCAGCAGCCAAGGGATAACAGGGACTGAAAAACGGTTTTTT
- TRBJ2-7 TRBV9 - CASSASDTYSYEQYF TGTGCCAGCAGCGCGTCGGACACCTACTCCTACGAGCAGTACTTC
- TRBJ2-3 TRBV6-1 many CASSPRGAGTDTQYF TGTGCCAGCAGTCCCCGGGGAGCTGGGACAGATACGCAGTATTTT
- TRBJ2-2 TRBV11-2 many CASSLVSLQQNTGELFF TGTGCCAGCAGCTTAGTATCGTTGCAGCAAAACACCGGGGAGCTGTTTTTT
- TRBJ1-5 TRBV30 many CAWSVRQTGLSNQPQHF TGTGCCTGGAGTGTACGACAAACAGGGCTTAGCAATCAGCCCCAGCATTTT
TRBD2 TRBJ2-3 TRBV6-2/TRBV6-3 - CASSLRLAGGPADTQYF TGTGCCAGCAGTTTGAGGCTAGCGGGAGGGCCAGCAGATACGCAGTATTTT
- TRBJ1-3 TRBV12-3/TRBV12-4 many CASSPFGSGNTIYF TGTGCCAGCAGTCCATTTGGCTCTGGAAACACCATATATTTT
- TRBJ2-7 TRBV12-3/TRBV12-4 many CASSQSGYEQYF TGTGCCAGCAGCCAGTCGGGATACGAGCAGTACTTC
- TRBJ1-5 TRBV2 many CASTLGQGGHEPQHF TGTGCCAGCACCCTAGGTCAGGGTGGTCATGAGCCCCAGCATTTT
- TRBJ2-1 TRBV20-1 many CSAREGGVNEQFF TGCAGTGCTAGAGAGGGTGGGGTCAATGAGCAGTTCTTC
- TRBJ2-1 TRBV2 many CASTEYNEQFF TGTGCCAGCACGGAATACAATGAGCAGTTCTTC
- TRBJ1-5 TRBV2 - CASSDTVLGGNQPQHF TGTGCCAGCAGTGATACAGTCCTAGGAGGCAATCAGCCCCAGCATTTT
- TRBJ2-7 TRBV3-1 many CASSQVSDEQYF TGTGCCAGCAGCCAAGTCTCCGACGAGCAGTACTTC
- TRBJ2-1 TRBV19 few CASSRPVGADNEQFF TGTGCCAGTAGCCGACCTGTTGGGGCGGACAATGAGCAGTTCTTC
TRBD1 TRBJ2-7 TRBV20-1 many CSAPNQDRSSYEQYF TGCAGTGCTCCAAACCAGGACAGGAGCTCCTACGAGCAGTACTTC
TRBD1 TRBJ2-5 TRBV4-1 few CASSLHRGVGETQYF TGCGCCAGCAGCCTTCACAGGGGTGTGGGAGAGACCCAGTACTTC
- TRBJ2-3 TRBV5-1 many CASSLGGYTDTQYF TGCGCCAGCAGCTTGGGGGGGTACACAGATACGCAGTATTTT
- TRBJ1-1 TRBV7-2 many CASRTEDRGITEAFF TGTGCCAGCAGGACAGAGGATAGGGGCATCACTGAAGCTTTCTTT
- TRBJ1-5 TRBV4-1 many CASSQLPDQPQHF TGCGCCAGCAGCCAGTTGCCCGATCAGCCCCAGCATTTT
- TRBJ1-3 TRBV30 many CAWSAGGSSGNTIYF TGTGCCTGGAGTGCGGGAGGGAGCTCTGGAAACACCATATATTTT
- TRBJ1-1 TRBV30 few CASRGTRGRTEAFF TGTGCCTCAAGGGGGACACGGGGGAGGACTGAAGCTTTCTTT
- TRBJ1-1 TRBV2 many CASMTRNTEAFF TGTGCCAGCATGACAAGGAACACTGAAGCTTTCTTT
- TRBJ1-2 TRBV3-1 many CASSQDRGTHNYGYTF TGTGCCAGCAGCCAAGATAGGGGCACTCACAACTATGGCTACACCTTC
TRBD1 TRBJ1-1 TRBV28 many CASRWDSVYNTEAFF TGTGCCAGCAGATGGGACAGCGTCTATAACACTGAAGCTTTCTTT
TRBD1 TRBJ1-1 TRBV10-3 - CAISSPGQGVWAEAFF TGTGCCATCAGCAGTCCGGGACAGGGCGTTTGGGCTGAAGCTTTCTTT
TRBD1 TRBJ1-1 TRBV24-1 once CATSDLGQGEAFF TGTGCCACCAGTGACCTGGGACAGGGGGAAGCTTTCTTT
- TRBJ2-1 TRBV9 - CASSVVGGGPYNEQFF TGTGCCAGCAGCGTAGTCGGCGGGGGCCCCTACAATGAGCAGTTCTTC
- TRBJ2-3 TRBV6-1 many CASSSAGSTDTQYF TGTGCCAGCAGCTCCGCGGGTAGTACAGATACGCAGTATTTT
TRBD2 TRBJ2-5 TRBV29-1 many CSLTPTAGPLPTQYF TGCAGCTTAACTCCTACAGCGGGACCCCTGCCGACCCAGTACTTC
- TRBJ1-5 TRBV4-3 - CASSQEGDQPQHF TGCGCCAGCAGCCAAGAAGGGGATCAGCCCCAGCATTTT
- TRBJ2-7 TRBV6-1 many CASSNSLAVASYEQYF TGTGCCAGCAGTAATTCACTAGCCGTTGCCTCATACGAGCAGTACTTC
TRBD1 TRBJ2-3 TRBV11-2 - CASSLGQGASITDTQYF TGTGCCAGCAGCTTAGGACAGGGGGCCTCAATCACAGATACGCAGTATTTT